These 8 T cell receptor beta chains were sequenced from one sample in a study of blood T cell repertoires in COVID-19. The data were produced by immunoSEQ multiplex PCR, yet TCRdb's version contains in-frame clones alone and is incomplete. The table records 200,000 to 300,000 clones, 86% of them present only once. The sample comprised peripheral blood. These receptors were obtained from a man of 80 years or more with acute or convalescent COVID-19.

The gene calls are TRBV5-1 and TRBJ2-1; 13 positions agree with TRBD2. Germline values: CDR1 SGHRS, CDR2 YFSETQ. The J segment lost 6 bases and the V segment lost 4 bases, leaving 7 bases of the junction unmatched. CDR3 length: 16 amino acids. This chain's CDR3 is CASSAGLAGVGNEQFF. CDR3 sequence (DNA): TGCGCCAGCAGCGCCGGACTAGCGGGAGTGGGCAATGAGCAGTTCTTC.

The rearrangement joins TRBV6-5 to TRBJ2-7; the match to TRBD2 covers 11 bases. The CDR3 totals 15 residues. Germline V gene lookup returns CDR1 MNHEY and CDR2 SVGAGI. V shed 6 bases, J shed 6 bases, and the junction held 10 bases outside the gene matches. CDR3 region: CASSHPLAGGPEQYF. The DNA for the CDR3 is TGTGCCAGCAGCCACCCCCTAGCGGGGGGCCCCGAGCAGTACTTC.

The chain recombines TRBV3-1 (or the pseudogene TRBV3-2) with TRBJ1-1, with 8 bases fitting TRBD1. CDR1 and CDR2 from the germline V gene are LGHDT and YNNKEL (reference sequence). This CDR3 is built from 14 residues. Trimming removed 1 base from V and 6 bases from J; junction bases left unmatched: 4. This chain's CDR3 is CASSQGQGSAEAFF. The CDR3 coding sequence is TGTGCCAGCAGCCAAGGACAGGGGAGCGCTGAAGCTTTCTTT.

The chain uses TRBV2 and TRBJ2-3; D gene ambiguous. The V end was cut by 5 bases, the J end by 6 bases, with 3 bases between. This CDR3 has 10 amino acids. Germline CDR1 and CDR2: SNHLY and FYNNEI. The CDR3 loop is CASSLDTQYF. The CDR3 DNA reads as TGTGCCAGCAGTCTGGATACGCAGTATTTT.

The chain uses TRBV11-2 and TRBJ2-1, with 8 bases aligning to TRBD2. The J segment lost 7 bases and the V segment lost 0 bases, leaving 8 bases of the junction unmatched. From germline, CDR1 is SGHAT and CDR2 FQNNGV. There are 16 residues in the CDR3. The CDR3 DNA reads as TGTGCCAGCAGCTTAGATCTGGCGGGAGGTCAGAATGAGCAGTTCTTC. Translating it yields CASSLDLAGGQNEQFF.

In DNA form, the CDR3 reads TGTGCCAGCAGTTACTCGGGGCGTCCGGAAAAACTGTTTTTT. It yields the protein CASSYSGRPEKLFF. The chain joins TRBV6-5 to TRBJ1-4; tentative D call: TRBD1 (5 bases). Germline V gene lookup returns CDR1 MNHEY and CDR2 SVGAGI. This CDR3 has 14 residues. V was cut by 0 bases and J by 8 bases, with 10 bases left in between.

CDR3 region: CASSIRTGATYGYTF. DNA for the CDR3: TGTGCCAGTAGTATCCGGACAGGGGCTACCTATGGCTACACCTTC. The gene calls are TRBV19 and TRBJ1-2; 9 nucleotides match TRBD1. The CDR3 is 15 residues long. V gave up 3 bases and J gave up 4 bases; unmatched junction bases: 6. CDR1 and CDR2 (germline): LNHDA, SQIVND (reference sequence).

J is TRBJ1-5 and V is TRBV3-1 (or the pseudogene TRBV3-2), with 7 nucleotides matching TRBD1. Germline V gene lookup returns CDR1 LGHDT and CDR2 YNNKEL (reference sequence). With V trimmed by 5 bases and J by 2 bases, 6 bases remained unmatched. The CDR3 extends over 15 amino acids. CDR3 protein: CASSVAGGGNQPQHF. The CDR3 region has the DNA TGTGCCAGCAGCGTCGCAGGGGGAGGCAATCAGCCCCAGCATTTT.